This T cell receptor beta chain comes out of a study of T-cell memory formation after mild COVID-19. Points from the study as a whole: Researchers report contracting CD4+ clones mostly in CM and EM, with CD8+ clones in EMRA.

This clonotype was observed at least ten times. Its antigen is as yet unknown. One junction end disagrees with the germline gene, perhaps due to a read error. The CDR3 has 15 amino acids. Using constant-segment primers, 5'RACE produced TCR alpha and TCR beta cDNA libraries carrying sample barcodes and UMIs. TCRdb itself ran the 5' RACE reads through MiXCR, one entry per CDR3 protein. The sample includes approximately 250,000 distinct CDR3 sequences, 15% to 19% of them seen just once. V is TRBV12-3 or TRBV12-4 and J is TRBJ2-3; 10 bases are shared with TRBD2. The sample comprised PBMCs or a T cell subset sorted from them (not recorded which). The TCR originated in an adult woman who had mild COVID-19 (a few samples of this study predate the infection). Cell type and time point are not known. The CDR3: CASSLGLASTDTQYF. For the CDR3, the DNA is TGCGCCAGCAGCTTGGGACTAGCGAGCACAGATACGCAGTATTTT.